This T cell receptor beta chain was sequenced in a study of T-cell reconstitution after alpha-beta-depleted transplantation in children (dated by TCRdb to 2016 to 2017). About the full investigation: T-cell immune reconstitution after TCRalphabeta/CD19-depleted allogeneic hematopoietic cell transplantation in children was quantitatively tracked in the study by means of TCR repertoire profiling.

Concerning this clonotype: Its cognate antigen has yet to be identified. Within one base of it there is no much larger clone, and no base qualities were kept.

Measured from the cysteine to the phenylalanine, the CDR3 is 13 residues long. The DNA shown is the 39-base CDR3, in frame from base 1. The junction carries 12 bases between V and J, which are trimmed by 8 bases and 2 bases respectively. As encoded in the germline V gene, CDR1 is ENHRY while CDR2 is SYGVKD. The library was made by PCR. These reads were obtained on an Illumina HiSeq 2500. TCR libraries were prepared with molecular barcoding, using unique molecular identifiers to normalize TCRbeta repertoire quantification. Using fastp at Q25 and MiXCR, TCRdb reprocessed the public reads and kept productive beta chains. Rows are unified per CDR3 protein, each entry keeping the most common DNA and genes. The sample profile shows about 600,000 distinct CDR3 sequences; approximately 12% of them were found once. The ten largest clones represent 2.2% of the sample. The sample's treatment or condition label, in plain terms: allogeneic hematopoietic cell transplantation with graft depleted of TCRalphabeta T cells and CD19 B cells. The transplant recipients were children given TCRalphabeta/CD19-depleted allogeneic hematopoietic cell grafts.

Paper-wide results and their limitations: Apparently early alphabetaT-cell count recovery about two months after transplant reportedly relied on only several hundred rapidly expanded clones derived from non-depleted graft cells. Hyperexpanded clone frequencies declined over subsequent months; after one year, T-cell counts and TCRbeta diversity were mostly attributed to newly produced T cells. In some patients, the high TCRbeta diversity seen at day 60 was put down to recipient T cells and intrathymic progenitors that had survived conditioning.

Sequenced here: PBMCs, mostly from graft donor cells, sampled 360 days after TCRalphabeta/CD19-depleted stem cell transplant. This clonotype was obtained from a male patient between 5 and 17 years old who had a stem cell transplant for acute myeloid leukemia, so the T cells may come from the graft donor. Here the chain combines TRBV10-3 and TRBJ2-5, with the D gene not clear enough to name. The CDR3 corresponds to CAIQSSPQETQYF. The nucleotide sequence is TGTGCCATCCAATCCTCCCCACAAGAGACCCAGTACTTC.